What follows is one TCR beta chain and its context. TCRdb keeps only in-frame clones here, not all; method: immunoSEQ multiplex PCR. The repertoire holds about 1.5 million clones, with 95% to 97% as singletons. This entry is derived from a study of shared clonotypes between healthy human individuals. The CDR3 has 13 residues. V lost 6 bases and J 0 bases, leaving 6 bases between the germline ends. Per the germline V gene, CDR1 is MGHDK and CDR2 is SYGVNS. This sequence joins TRBV25-1 and TRBJ1-5; the D is unclear. The TCR was taken from a man aged 25-45 years in good health. The sequenced sample was naive CD4+ T cells sorted from blood. Subset specified: CD45RA+ positively selected. CDR3 protein: CASRVDSNQPQHF. The DNA for the CDR3 is TGTGCCAGCAGGGTGGATAGCAATCAGCCCCAGCATTTT.